Listed here are 31 T cell receptor beta chains from one sample, sequenced in a study of T cells in Graves' hyperthyroidism and ophthalmopathy. Amplification of TCR beta CDR3 regions used RNA as the template. Initially, a first-round RT-PCR of the TCR CDR3 employed the HTBI primer set. Each CDR3 protein is one row after TCRdb ran MiXCR on the multiplex PCR reads. The sample has about 350,000 distinct CDR3 sequences, approximately 18% seen once; the top ten hold around 35%. The specimen sequenced was blood. The receptors were gathered from a woman in her twenties or thirties with Graves' hyperthyroidism that later progressed to Graves' ophthalmopathy.

The chain recombines TRBV12-3 or TRBV12-4 with TRBJ2-1, with a weak D call TRBD1 (5 bases). The V and J ends lost 5 bases and 0 bases respectively, with 20 bases between them. The CDR3 covers 18 residues. The CDR3 region has the DNA TGTGCCAGCAGTGAGACGTGGGCAGGGAAGGGCTCCTACAATGAGCAGTTCTTC. Amino acid sequence: CASSETWAGKGSYNEQFF.

This clonotype turned up a few times. The rearrangement joins TRBV4-1 to TRBJ2-2; TRBD2 matches at 12 bases. From germline, CDR1 is MGHRA and CDR2 YSYEKL. This CDR3 region has 16 residues. The V segment lost 2 bases and the J segment 7 bases; nucleotides outside the gene matches: 5. The CDR3, as DNA: TGCGCCAGCAGCCAACCTACTAGCGGGAGGAACGGGGAGCTGTTTTTT. It codes for CASSQPTSGRNGELFF.

This chain links TRBV18 with TRBJ2-1; 8 nucleotides line up with TRBD2. The germline V gene encodes CDR1 KGHSH and CDR2 LQKENI. The CDR3 is 14 amino acids. V shed 8 bases, J shed 6 bases, and the junction held 9 bases outside the gene matches. In DNA, the CDR3 is TGTGCCAGCCGCCGGGCGGGGGGAACCAATGAGCAGTTCTTC. It encodes CASRRAGGTNEQFF.

The gene calls are TRBV6-1 and TRBJ2-3; tentative D call: TRBD2 (7 bases). The V end lost 8 bases, the J end lost 8 bases, and 26 bases lay between the germline ends. From germline, CDR1 is MNHNS and CDR2 SASEGT. The length of the CDR3 is 16 residues. CDR3 nucleotides: TGTGCCAGCGGACTGATAGGGGGGGGGCAGGGCGGTACGCAGTATTTT. Residues: CASGLIGGGQGGTQYF.

There are many counts of this clonotype. The J gene is TRBJ2-3, the V gene TRBV7-9; TRBD2 might be the D (5 bases). Trimming stripped 2 bases from V and 8 bases from J, with 14 bases between. This CDR3 region has 14 residues. Germline values: CDR1 SEHNR, CDR2 FQNEAQ (reference sequence). CDR3 in DNA: TGTGCCAGCAGCTTACGAAGCGGTCATGGTACGCAGTATTTT. The encoded protein is CASSLRSGHGTQYF. The full variable domain, its missing parts supplied by reference TRBV7-9 and TRBJ2-3, is DTGVSQNPRHKITKRGQNVTFRCDPISEHNRLYWYRQTLGQGPEFLTYFQNEAQLEKSRLLSDRFSAERPKGSFSTLEIQRTEQGDSAMYLCASSLRSGHGTQYFGPGTRLTVL.

This clonotype was seen many times. The genes are TRBV28 and TRBJ2-1, with 13 nucleotides matching TRBD2. Germline V gene data show CDR1 as MDHEN and CDR2 as SYDVKM. The V segment lost 6 bases and the J segment 6 bases; nucleotides outside the gene matches: 5. The CDR3 length is 15 residues. The CDR3 sequence is CASSTRLAGGNEQFF. The CDR3, as DNA: TGTGCCAGCAGCACACGACTAGCGGGGGGCAATGAGCAGTTCTTC.

As for this clonotype: Just one base apart from a much larger clone, this may be a read error. V gene TRBV19 combines with J gene TRBJ2-5; D may be TRBD1 (5 bases). Germline CDR1 is LNHDA and CDR2 is SQIVND (reference sequence). The CDR3 spans 18 residues. With 5 bases removed from V and 5 bases from J, the gap between germline ends came to 27 bases. The CDR3 region is CASSDPGFRGRTRETQYF. The CDR3 DNA sequence: TGTGCCAGTAGTGACCCCGGGTTTAGGGGAAGGACGCGTGAGACCCAGTACTTC.

The chain couples TRBV6-1 to TRBJ1-4; tentative D call: TRBD1 (6 bases). CDR3 size: 17 residues. The ends were cut back, 5 bases at V and 6 bases at J, with 22 bases in the middle. Germline lookup yields CDR1 MNHNS and CDR2 SASEGT. The CDR3 here is CASSYFPPGHADEKLFF. The CDR3 coding sequence is TGTGCCAGCAGTTATTTCCCTCCGGGACACGCGGATGAAAAACTGTTTTTT.

This clonotype has more than one count but fewer than ten. The chain joins TRBV19 to TRBJ1-5, with a weak D call TRBD1 (5 bases). The CDR3 sequence is 18 residues long. V was shortened by 0 bases and J by 5 bases, with 20 bases between the two germline ends. CDR1 and CDR2 from the germline V gene are LNHDA and SQIVND (reference sequence). The CDR3, as DNA: TGTGCCAGTAGTATAGATCCGTGGGCAGATCTGGGGGATCAGCCCCAGCATTTT. Protein: CASSIDPWADLGDQPQHF.

This clonotype has only a few counts. The chain uses TRBV12-3 or TRBV12-4 and TRBJ1-6, with 12 bases aligning to TRBD1. After removal of 6 bases from V and 3 bases from J, the junction contained 9 bases not matched to a gene. This CDR3 is 18 amino acids long. CDR3 protein: CASSSKGTGGYYNSPLHF. In DNA form, the CDR3 reads TGTGCCAGCAGCTCAAAGGGGACAGGGGGCTACTATAATTCACCCCTCCACTTT.

A single count supports this clonotype. A much larger clone is a single base away; this may be a read error. In nucleotides, the CDR3 is TGTGCCAGTAGTATGGGACCAGCACCCTACAATGAGCAGTTCTTC. Protein product: CASSMGPAPYNEQFF. This chain uses TRBV19 with TRBJ2-1; the D gene could be TRBD1 or TRBD2 (5 bases each). Germline CDR1 and CDR2: LNHDA and SQIVND (reference sequence). The V end was cut by 3 bases, the J end by 2 bases, with 11 bases between. This CDR3 is built from 15 residues.

This clonotype was counted a few times. The chain combines TRBV6-1 with TRBJ2-1; D is unclear. The CDR3 is 14 residues long. The germline gives CDR1 MNHNS, CDR2 SASEGT. V was trimmed by 8 bases and J by 2 bases, leaving 13 bases between them. CDR3 in amino acids: CASDRTGAYNEQFF. In nucleotides, the CDR3 is TGTGCCAGCGATCGAACGGGCGCCTACAATGAGCAGTTCTTC.

This clonotype has a count of ten or more. The chain recombines TRBV28 with TRBJ2-3; TRBD1 matches 9 bases. The V segment lost 3 bases and the J segment 6 bases; nucleotides outside the gene matches: 10. The CDR3 has 16 residues. CDR1 is MDHEN, CDR2 SYDVKM, per germline. Written as DNA, the CDR3 is TGTGCCAGCAGTTTTATCGGGACAGGGCAGCGGGATACGCAGTATTTT. This sequence encodes CASSFIGTGQRDTQYF.

This clonotype appeared many times. This chain joins TRBV27 and TRBJ2-7; 7 positions agree with TRBD2. V was clipped by 6 bases and J by 0 bases; unmatched bases: 5. The CDR3 length is 14 residues. CDR1 and CDR2 (germline): MNHEY, SMNVEV (reference sequence). The CDR3 spells CASSHGGSSYEQYF. The CDR3 DNA sequence: TGTGCCAGCAGCCACGGCGGGAGCTCCTACGAGCAGTACTTC.

Ten or more counts support this clonotype. This chain connects TRBV12-3 or TRBV12-4 to TRBJ2-5; D call uncertain. V lost 5 bases, J lost 2 bases, and 9 bases lay in between. The CDR3 length is 13 residues. The CDR3, as DNA: TGTGCCAGCAGTGAAGGACCACAAGAGACCCAGTACTTC. It encodes CASSEGPQETQYF.

V usage is TRBV12-3 or TRBV12-4 and J usage is TRBJ1-5, with 8 nucleotides matching TRBD1. There are 17 residues in the CDR3. Trimming cost V 3 bases and J 2 bases; bases outside gene matches: 9. The CDR3 region has the DNA TGTGCCAGCAGTTTGGACAGGGACAGTCGTGGCAATCAGCCCCAGCATTTT. Protein sequence: CASSLDRDSRGNQPQHF.

This clonotype came up many times. The rearrangement joins TRBV2 to TRBJ2-7, with D possibly matching TRBD2 (6 bases). Trimming took off 7 bases at V and 3 bases at J, with 10 bases between the two ends. Germline V gives CDR1 SNHLY, CDR2 FYNNEI. CDR3 length equals 12 residues. CDR3 protein: CASTGGLYEQYF. CDR3 in DNA: TGTGCCAGCACCGGGGGACTCTACGAGCAGTACTTC.

This clonotype showed up many times. The chain carries TRBV12-3 or TRBV12-4 and TRBJ1-2, with D uncertain. The CDR3 is 11 amino acids. Trimming took off 5 bases at V and 8 bases at J, with 9 bases between the two ends. CDR3 sequence (DNA): TGTGCCAGCAGTCCCGGTGCGGGCTACACCTTC. Amino acid sequence: CASSPGAGYTF.

The chain is built from TRBV27 and TRBJ2-5; tentatively, D is TRBD1 or TRBD2 (6 bases each). In germline, CDR1 is MNHEY, CDR2 SMNVEV (reference sequence). The V end lost 5 bases, the J end lost 1 base, and 17 bases lay between the germline ends. This CDR3 spans 16 amino acids. This CDR3 reads CASSPLLGGTQETQYF. CDR3 sequence (DNA): TGTGCCAGCAGTCCTTTGCTGGGGGGCACCCAAGAGACCCAGTACTTC.

The sample holds many counts of this clonotype. The chain employs TRBV7-9 and TRBJ1-1; D unclear. The length of the CDR3 is 14 residues. Germline assignment: CDR1 SEHNR and CDR2 FQNEAQ (reference sequence). V dropped 3 bases and J dropped 4 bases, with 12 bases sitting between them. The CDR3 sequence: CASSFGLPGTEAFF. CDR3 nucleotide sequence: TGTGCCAGCAGCTTTGGCCTGCCTGGCACTGAAGCTTTCTTT.

The V gene is TRBV5-1, the J gene TRBJ1-2; D not certain. CDR1 is SGHRS and CDR2 is YFSETQ in the germline V gene. The CDR3 sequence is 13 residues long. V lost 4 bases and J 7 bases, leaving 14 bases between the germline ends. The CDR3 loop reads CASSLEVTVGYTF. Written as DNA, the CDR3 is TGCGCCAGCAGCCTTGAGGTGACCGTTGGCTACACCTTC. Drawing the rest from reference TRBV5-1 and TRBJ1-2, the complete variable domain is KAGVTQTPRYLIKTRGQQVTLSCSPISGHRSVSWYQQTPGQGLQFLFEYFSETQRNKGNFPGRFSGRQFSNSRSEMNVSTLELGDSALYLCASSLEVTVGYTFGSGTRLTVV.

There are many counts of this clonotype. This chain links TRBV29-1 with TRBJ2-1, with TRBD2 identical over 10 bases. The germline V gene has CDR1 SQVTM and CDR2 ANQGSEA. V shed 5 bases and J 5 bases; nucleotides not matched to a gene: 3. The CDR3 loop spans 13 amino acids. As DNA, the CDR3 is TGCAGCGTTCGGACTAGCGGTCACAATGAGCAGTTCTTC. Its protein is CSVRTSGHNEQFF.

The chain carries TRBV6-2 or TRBV6-3 and TRBJ2-7; D is perhaps TRBD2 (6 bases). In germline, CDR1 is MNHEY, CDR2 SVGEGT. This CDR3 is built from 14 residues. V was cut by 6 bases and J by 3 bases, with 15 bases left in between. The CDR3 sequence: CASSRGGGIYEQYF. The DNA for the CDR3 is TGTGCCAGCAGCCGGGGCGGAGGGATCTACGAGCAGTACTTC.

This clonotype has a count of ten or more. J is TRBJ1-2 and V is TRBV7-9; no reliable D call. Trimming stripped 0 bases from V and 8 bases from J, with 10 bases between. The CDR3 spans 13 residues. Germline values: CDR1 SEHNR, CDR2 FQNEAQ (reference sequence). The CDR3 bases are TGTGCCAGCAGCTTAGCGGCGGGTTCCGGCTACACCTTC. Its translation: CASSLAAGSGYTF.

This sequence joins TRBV28 and TRBJ1-1; no reliable D call. In germline, CDR1 is MDHEN, CDR2 SYDVKM. Trimming cost V 1 base and J 0 bases, with 6 bases left between them. The CDR3 loop spans 14 amino acids. The CDR3 loop is CASSLLKVNTEAFF. CDR3 coding DNA: TGTGCCAGCAGTTTATTGAAGGTGAACACTGAAGCTTTCTTT.

This clonotype occurred many times. The J gene is TRBJ1-2, the V gene TRBV19; 7 bases map to TRBD1. From germline, CDR1 is LNHDA and CDR2 SQIVND (reference sequence). Trimming cost V 3 bases and J 2 bases; bases outside gene matches: 0. The CDR3 has 13 amino acids. The CDR3 nucleotides are TGTGCCAGTAGTATGACAGGGAACTATGGCTACACCTTC. Protein sequence: CASSMTGNYGYTF.

In the case of this clonotype: A much more abundant neighbour one base away suggests this may be a read error. The J gene is TRBJ2-2, the V gene TRBV15; the match to TRBD2 covers 7 bases. Germline V gene data show CDR1 as LNHNV and CDR2 as YYDKDF (reference sequence). This CDR3 is 15 amino acids long. V gave up 4 bases and J gave up 6 bases; unmatched junction bases: 8. The CDR3 loop reads CATSTGTIHAGELFF. CDR3 in DNA: TGTGCCACCAGCACAGGGACTATTCACGCCGGGGAGCTGTTTTTT.

This clonotype was picked up many times. The chain employs TRBV3-1 and TRBJ1-2; the D gene is possibly TRBD1 (6 bases). The germline V and J ends were trimmed by 4 bases and 7 bases, with 16 bases remaining between them. CDR1 and CDR2 from the germline V gene are LGHDT and YNNKEL (reference sequence). CDR3 length equals 14 residues. The CDR3 DNA follows: TGTGCCAGCAGCCTTAAGGTGGGGGGCCTTGGCTACACCTTC. It encodes CASSLKVGGLGYTF.

In this sample, this clonotype turned up a few times. The J gene is TRBJ1-1, the V gene TRBV6-1; D remains unclear. This CDR3 has 15 residues. Germline V gives CDR1 MNHNS, CDR2 SASEGT. V lost 5 bases and J 2 bases, leaving 15 bases between the germline ends. This chain's CDR3 is CASSTPRTDNTEAFF. CDR3 coding DNA: TGTGCCAGCAGTACACCGCGGACGGACAACACTGAAGCTTTCTTT.

This clonotype has a count of ten or more. The chain carries TRBV29-1 and TRBJ2-7; 10 bases match TRBD1. V trimming: 7 bases; J trimming: 7 bases; junction bases outside the gene matches: 13. The CDR3 has 14 residues. The germline V gene encodes CDR1 SQVTM and CDR2 ANQGSEA. The CDR3 is CSAEVGTGEGEQYF. As DNA, the CDR3 is TGCAGCGCCGAGGTCGGGACAGGGGAGGGGGAGCAGTACTTC.

This clonotype has ten or more counts. The rearrangement joins TRBV5-8 to TRBJ2-7, with 10 bases that match TRBD2. CDR1 is SGHTS and CDR2 is YDEGEE in the germline V gene. V was pared by 1 base and J by 5 bases, with 6 bases of the junction left unmatched. The CDR3 is made up of 15 amino acids. The CDR3 spells CASSLLRLAGDEQYF. The CDR3 coding sequence is TGTGCCAGCAGCTTGCTCAGGCTAGCGGGAGACGAGCAGTACTTC.